Listed below are T cell receptor beta chains from one sample, sequenced in a study of T cells after yellow fever vaccination. Each CDR3 protein is one row after TCRdb ran MiXCR on the 5' RACE reads. The data show some 400,000 distinct CDR3 sequences, with about 6% seen just once and over 14% held by the top ten. The material sequenced was PBMCs, taken 5 days after the yellow fever booster vaccination. The receptors derive from a man in his thirties or forties who received the YFV17D yellow fever vaccine. Both conserved end residues are part of each CDR3. A D gene is named only where the DNA matches it firmly. Expanded clones are given a class, and other clones once, few, many or no size at all.

d_call	v_call	clone_size	j_call	cdr3_nt	cdr3_aa
.	TRBV12-3/TRBV12-4	many	TRBJ2-2	TGTGCCAGCAGACCAGGACAGAACACCGGGGAGCTGTTTTTT	CASRPGQNTGELFF
.	TRBV12-3/TRBV12-4	.	TRBJ2-5	TGTGCCAGCAGTCCATATAGCGATCAGGAGACCCAGTACTTC	CASSPYSDQETQYF
.	TRBV6-2/TRBV6-3	few	TRBJ1-5	TGTGCCAGCAGACGCGGGCAGGGAAATCAGCCCCAGCATTTT	CASRRGQGNQPQHF
TRBD2	TRBV5-1	many	TRBJ2-7	TGCGCCAGCAGTCCGGGACTAGAGATCGAGCAGTACTTC	CASSPGLEIEQYF
TRBD2	TRBV5-1	many	TRBJ2-7	TGCGCCAGCAGTAACGGGGGGCCTAGCGGGAGTCACGAGCAGTACTTC	CASSNGGPSGSHEQYF
TRBD1	TRBV5-1	few	TRBJ2-2	TGCGCCAGCAGCTGGACCGGGACAGGAAACACCGGGGAGCTGTTTTTT	CASSWTGTGNTGELFF
.	TRBV2	.	TRBJ2-6	TGTGCCAGCAGTGAACCGACCTCTGGGGCCAACGTCCTGACTTTC	CASSEPTSGANVLTF
.	TRBV5-5	.	TRBJ2-5	TGTGCCAGCAGCTTGGCCCGGGACCCTCGAGAGACCCAGTACTTC	CASSLARDPRETQYF
.	TRBV6-6	.	TRBJ2-1	TGTGCCAGCAGTTACATCAGGTACAATGAGCAGTTCTTC	CASSYIRYNEQFF
TRBD1	TRBV28	few	TRBJ2-7	TGTGCCAGCACCCTCCGGGGACAGTCCTACGAGCAGTACTTC	CASTLRGQSYEQYF
TRBD2	TRBV20-1	few	TRBJ2-5	TGCAGTGCTACCGGGGGGGGGGAGACCCAGTACTTC	CSATGGGETQYF
TRBD2	TRBV28	many	TRBJ2-5	TGTGCCAGCAGTCTGGGAGGGGAGGTGGAGACCCAGTACTTC	CASSLGGEVETQYF
.	TRBV20-1	few	TRBJ2-1	TGCAGTGCCCCGGGAGTGGGGTACAATGAGCAGTTCTTC	CSAPGVGYNEQFF
.	TRBV6-5	many	TRBJ2-1	TGTGCCAGCAGTTACCTCCAGACGTCCCCGCGGTACAATGAGCAGTTCTTC	CASSYLQTSPRYNEQFF
.	TRBV7-2	.	TRBJ2-5	TGTGCCAGCAGCTATGGAGGGGGGCGGGCCTCCTCTTTGGCCCAGTACTTC	CASSYGGGRASSLAQYF
.	TRBV5-1	many	TRBJ2-6	TGCGCCAGCAGCTTGGACGCTCCAGGGTCTGGGGCCAACGTCCTGACTTTC	CASSLDAPGSGANVLTF
.	TRBV5-4	.	TRBJ2-5	TGTGCCAGCAGCCCCCGGACGGCCCGGGGAGAGACCCAGTACTTC	CASSPRTARGETQYF
.	TRBV20-1	few	TRBJ2-3	TGCAGTGCTAAGAGACCCACAGATACGCAGTATTTT	CSAKRPTDTQYF
.	TRBV20-1	few	TRBJ2-1	TGCAGTGCCGCACCCCAGGGTGAGCAGTTCTTC	CSAAPQGEQFF
.	TRBV14	many	TRBJ2-1	TGTGCCAGCAGCCAAGGACGGACTTCCTACAATGAGCAGTTCTTC	CASSQGRTSYNEQFF